The text below deals with one T cell receptor beta chain. In the original processing: How many nucleated cells were present was estimated from reference gene primer amplification. TCRdb keeps only in-frame clones here, not all; method: immunoSEQ multiplex PCR. V, J and clone size are taken as reported in that table, and D and trimming were inferred from the DNA itself. The table includes fewer than 110,000 clones, around 82% detected once. These data come from a study of blood T cell repertoires in COVID-19. About the study: Some COVID-19 samples were acute and others convalescent; all came from the United States, Italy and Spain. PBMCs, B-cell-depleted T cells, or T cells provided the cDNA or gDNA that made up the material.

The junction had 11 bases not matched to a gene; V was cut back by 6 bases and J by 4 bases. Germline V gene data show CDR1 as MGHRA and CDR2 as YSYEKL. The CDR3 is 16 residues long. The origin of this receptor is a human donor in a cohort sampled during active or convalescent COVID-19. The chain is built from TRBV4-1 and TRBJ2-2; 7 bases fit TRBD1. Sequenced input: peripheral blood. CDR3 sequence: CASRIIDRAATGELFF. CDR3 bases: TGCGCCAGCAGGATCATAGACAGGGCCGCCACCGGGGAGCTGTTTTTT.